These 15 T cell receptor beta chains share one sample of origin, sequenced in a study of radiation and T cells in renal cell carcinoma. Treatment meaning: treatment-naive control, cytoreductive nephrectomy. TCRdb's table, derived via immunoSEQ multiplex PCR, lists solely in-frame clones and lacks some. This sample has 15,000 or so clones, with 55% to 70% found just once. Sequenced here: tumor tissue, sampled from a patient whose treatment was nephrectomy without radiotherapy. Source of these receptors: a man between 50 and 59 years old with renal cell carcinoma.

The J gene is TRBJ2-7, the V gene TRBV7-4, with TRBD2 identical over 12 bases. The CDR3 loop spans 15 amino acids. Germline V gene data show CDR1 as SGHVT and CDR2 as SQSDAQ. The J segment lost 3 bases and the V segment lost 5 bases, leaving 5 bases of the junction unmatched. The CDR3 protein is CASSPGLAGIYEQYF. In nucleotides, the CDR3 is TGTGCCAGCAGCCCCGGACTAGCGGGAATCTACGAGCAGTACTTC.

The CDR3: CASSPQDRAGTDTQYF. CDR3 coding DNA: TGTGCCAGCAGCCCTCAGGACAGGGCTGGCACAGATACGCAGTATTTT. The chain has TRBV14 and TRBJ2-3, with TRBD1 identical over 8 bases. Trimming at V came to 4 bases and at J to 1 base, leaving 7 bases not matched to a gene. The CDR3 is made up of 16 amino acids. Per germline, CDR1 SGHDN and CDR2 FVKESK.

The chain has TRBV7-9 and TRBJ1-2; the D is unclear. The length of the CDR3 is 15 residues. Deletions cut 2 bases from V and 4 bases from J, with 14 bases between. Germline V CDR1 and CDR2: SEHNR, FQNEAQ (reference sequence). The CDR3 here is CASSLKAGDSYGYTF. The CDR3 DNA is TGTGCCAGCAGCTTAAAAGCCGGAGACTCCTATGGCTACACCTTC.

This clone is judged hyperexpanded. The chain recombines TRBV19 with TRBJ2-2, with a tentative D call TRBD2 (6 bases). Germline V gene lookup returns CDR1 LNHDA and CDR2 SQIVND (reference sequence). This CDR3 region has 12 residues. V dropped 6 bases and J dropped 6 bases, with 8 bases sitting between them. CDR3 sequence (DNA): TGTGCCAGTAGCGGGGAGGCCGGGGAGCTGTTTTTT. Amino acids: CASSGEAGELFF.

V gene TRBV27 combines with J gene TRBJ1-1; D may be TRBD1 (5 bases). This CDR3 has 15 amino acids. V dropped 4 bases and J dropped 4 bases, with 16 bases sitting between them. Germline CDR1 and CDR2: MNHEY and SMNVEV (reference sequence). Written as DNA, the CDR3 is TGTGCCAGCAGTTCCAGGGAAAGAGGAAGCACTGAAGCTTTCTTT. Translated: CASSSRERGSTEAFF.

This clone was seen a few times. The chain employs TRBV7-2 and TRBJ1-4; TRBD1 aligns across 7 bases. Germline lookup yields CDR1 SGHTA and CDR2 FQGNSA. The CDR3 is 15 residues long. V shed 5 bases, J shed 0 bases, and the junction held 3 bases outside the gene matches. The CDR3 coding sequence is TGTGCCAGCAGCATCAGGGGGGCAACTAATGAAAAACTGTTTTTT. Translation gives CASSIRGATNEKLFF.

The V call is TRBV30, the J call TRBJ1-1; a weak D match, TRBD1 (5 bases). Trimming stripped 3 bases from V and 4 bases from J, with 12 bases between. Per the germline V gene, CDR1 is GTSNPN and CDR2 is SVGIG (reference sequence). The CDR3 length is 13 residues. CDR3 coding DNA: TGTGCCTGGAGCACGGGGGTCGGCACTGAAGCTTTCTTT. Protein product: CAWSTGVGTEAFF.

This clone was picked up a small number of times. The rearrangement joins TRBV30 to TRBJ1-2; no firm D call. This CDR3 is 14 amino acids long. The V gene's germline CDR1 is GTSNPN and CDR2 SVGIG (reference sequence). Trimming cost V 5 bases and J 10 bases, with 23 bases left between them. CDR3 nucleotides: TGTGCCTGGCCTGGCGCGGGCCCCTCTCTCGACTACACCTTC. It yields the protein CAWPGAGPSLDYTF.

In DNA, the CDR3 is TGTGCCAGTACGAACAGGGGAGAGGGGAACATTCAGTACTTC. Protein sequence: CASTNRGEGNIQYF. The V call is TRBV18, the J call TRBJ2-4; 7 nucleotides align to TRBD1. Germline V gives CDR1 KGHSH, CDR2 LQKENI. This CDR3 is built from 14 residues. The J segment lost 7 bases and the V segment lost 9 bases, leaving 12 bases of the junction unmatched.

The chain's CDR3 is CASSRDGAYEQYF. The DNA for the CDR3 is TGTGCCAGCAGCCGGGACGGCGCCTACGAGCAGTACTTC. The chain uses TRBV6-6 and TRBJ2-7; tentatively, D is TRBD1 or TRBD2 (5 bases each). V was shortened by 6 bases and J by 2 bases, with 11 bases between the two germline ends. Per the germline V gene, CDR1 is MNHNY and CDR2 is SVGAGI (reference sequence). This CDR3 is built from 13 residues.

The DNA of the CDR3 is TGCGCCAGCAGCGCAGGGGATATTACAGATACGCAGTATTTT. Encoded protein: CASSAGDITDTQYF. V gene TRBV5-1 combines with J gene TRBJ2-3; D is perhaps TRBD1 (6 bases). V dropped 4 bases and J dropped 3 bases, with 12 bases sitting between them. The CDR3 extends over 14 amino acids. Germline CDR1 SGHRS, CDR2 YFSETQ. Variable domain in full (rest from reference TRBV5-1 and TRBJ2-3): KAGVTQTPRYLIKTRGQQVTLSCSPISGHRSVSWYQQTPGQGLQFLFEYFSETQRNKGNFPGRFSGRQFSNSRSEMNVSTLELGDSALYLCASSAGDITDTQYFGPGTRLTVL.

The gene calls are TRBV10-3 and TRBJ1-5, with D perhaps matching TRBD1 (5 bases). The CDR3 is made up of 13 amino acids. Trimming removed 8 bases at V and 2 bases at J, with 10 bases between. The V gene's germline CDR1 is ENHRY and CDR2 SYGVKD. CDR3: CAIGGGGNQPQHF. DNA for the CDR3: TGTGCCATCGGGGGAGGGGGCAATCAGCCCCAGCATTTT.

By share, this clone counts as medium-sized. The V and J genes are TRBV19 and TRBJ1-2; no reliable D call. Trimming cost V 0 bases and J 4 bases, with 12 bases left between them. Germline V gene data show CDR1 as LNHDA and CDR2 as SQIVND (reference sequence). The CDR3 length is 15 residues. In nucleotides, the CDR3 is TGTGCCAGTAGTATAGATTCCAACCTCCCCTATGGCTACACCTTC. This translates into CASSIDSNLPYGYTF.

The chain employs TRBV7-9 and TRBJ2-3; TRBD1 is a possible D gene (6 bases). V dropped 4 bases and J dropped 2 bases, with 13 bases sitting between them. The CDR3 spans 15 residues. From germline, CDR1 is SEHNR and CDR2 FQNEAQ (reference sequence). The CDR3 bases are TGTGCCAGCAGCTATGACAGGCCATACACAGATACGCAGTATTTT. It encodes CASSYDRPYTDTQYF. Together with reference TRBV7-9 and TRBJ2-3, the CDR3 gives the full variable domain: DTGVSQNPRHKITKRGQNVTFRCDPISEHNRLYWYRQTLGQGPEFLTYFQNEAQLEKSRLLSDRFSAERPKGSFSTLEIQRTEQGDSAMYLCASSYDRPYTDTQYFGPGTRLTVL.

V gene TRBV4-2 combines with J gene TRBJ2-6, with D possibly being TRBD1 or TRBD2 (5 bases each). CDR1 is LGHNA and CDR2 is YNFKEQ in the germline V gene. V shed 5 bases and J shed 0 bases, with 14 bases lying between them. The CDR3 runs to 17 residues. The CDR3 spells CASSWDPTYSGANVLTF. CDR3 DNA: TGTGCCAGCAGCTGGGACCCTACTTACTCTGGGGCCAACGTCCTGACTTTC.